This T cell receptor (beta chain) was sequenced during a study of regulatory T cells in long-lasting Graves disease. Notes on the study in general: Favored usage of TRBV28, TRBJ1-2 and TRBJ2-5 was recorded in persistent disease.

This clonotype showed up just once. Its antigen is not identified. The CDR3 runs to 16 residues. V gave up 1 base and J gave up 6 bases; unmatched junction bases: 1. Germline CDR1 reads MNHEY; CDR2 reads SMNVEV (reference sequence). Specified time point: newly diagnosed GD, antithyroid drugs for less than 3 months. PBMCs provided the RNA from which the TCR library was made. The EDTA tubes were filled with around 8.5 milliliters of drawn peripheral blood. In building TCR beta libraries, iRepertoire HTBI primers were used together with Arm-PCR of CDR3 regions. TCRdb ran MiXCR on the multiplex PCR reads and lists one entry per CDR3 protein. The profile shows about 540,000 distinct CDR3 sequences, about 14% of them singletons. These same data were also listed under a study on T cells in Graves' hyperthyroidism and ophthalmopathy. In that study: The TCR CDR3 was amplified in a first-round RT-PCR using the HTBI primer set. Blood also contained most expanded thyroid clonotypes above 0.001.

The sequencing used peripheral blood mononuclear cells (PBMCs), collected at new diagnosis, from a patient treated with antithyroid drugs. The TCR was taken from a young man with Graves disease. This sequence joins TRBV27 and TRBJ2-3; 16 nucleotides line up with TRBD2. CDR3 region: CASSLLGLAGGDTQYF. The CDR3 nucleotides read TGTGCCAGCAGTTTATTGGGACTAGCGGGAGGGGATACGCAGTATTTT.